These T cell receptor beta chains were read from a single sample in a study of T-cell reconstitution after alpha-beta-depleted transplantation in children. TCRdb independently ran MiXCR on the PCR reads; one entry per CDR3 protein. Among fewer than 500,000 distinct CDR3 sequences listed, roughly 43% were seen once. The sequenced sample was PBMCs, obtained before TCRalphabeta/CD19-depleted stem cell transplant. These TCRs come from a girl aged 2-15 years with aplastic anemia, due to receive a stem cell transplant. The CDR3 runs from the conserved cysteine through the conserved F or W. D genes are given only for firm matches. Size tells how often a clone was seen (once, few, many) or the class of an expanded clone, and some rows leave it out.

NA TRBJ2-5 TRBV7-6 NA CASSHGTQETQYF TGTGCCAGCAGCCACGGGACACAAGAGACCCAGTACTTC
NA TRBJ2-1 TRBV7-2 many CASSPYDIYNEQFF TGTGCCAGCAGCCCTTACGACATCTACAATGAGCAGTTCTTC
NA TRBJ2-7 TRBV7-9 NA CASSLLTRDEQYF TGTGCCAGCAGCCTGCTAACTAGGGACGAGCAGTACTTC
NA TRBJ2-1 TRBV20-1 few CSARDPKGSYNEQFF TGCAGTGCTAGAGACCCGAAAGGATCCTACAATGAGCAGTTCTTC
NA TRBJ2-4 TRBV20-1 few CSARNYKNIQYF TGCAGTGCTAGAAACTACAAAAACATTCAGTACTTC
NA TRBJ2-7 TRBV5-1 NA CASSGRRANEQYF TGCGCCAGCAGCGGGAGAAGGGCCAACGAGCAGTACTTC
NA TRBJ2-2 TRBV28 NA CAAEERSHTRSPGELFF TGTGCCGCAGAGGAACGGTCACACACCAGGTCCCCCGGGGAGCTGTTTTTT
NA TRBJ2-1 TRBV5-6 NA CASSEKPQGGYNEQFF TGTGCCAGCAGTGAAAAGCCGCAGGGGGGCTACAATGAGCAGTTCTTC
TRBD1 TRBJ1-1 TRBV30 NA CAWSVSGGTEAFF TGTGCCTGGAGTGTATCAGGGGGTACTGAAGCTTTCTTT
TRBD1 TRBJ2-3 TRBV28 NA CASSLWTGITDTQYF TGTGCCAGCAGTTTATGGACAGGGATCACAGATACGCAGTATTTT
NA TRBJ1-1 TRBV18 many CASSPGLNTEAFF TGTGCCAGCTCACCGGGACTGAACACTGAAGCTTTCTTT